A selection of T cell receptor beta chains follows, all from one sample in a study of sequential checkpoint blockade in melanoma. Method: immunoSEQ multiplex PCR; TCRdb's copy keeps in-frame clones and lacks some. This table has some 11,000 clones, 60% to 80% appearing once. The material sequenced was CD8+ T cells sorted from blood (inferred from file names), taken from a patient given nivolumab and ipilimumab in sequence. The receptors shown here come from a human donor with melanoma. Each CDR3 is given without its conserved first and last residue.

j_gene,v_gene,len,CDR3aa
TRBJ2-7,TRBV28,15,ASSLSLGEGGSYEQY
-,TRBV28,10,ASYRDWYEQY
TRBJ2-3,TRBV19,13,ASSWEGEGTDTQY
TRBJ2-7,TRBV7-8,15,ASSDSAEGNIPHEQY
TRBJ2-7,TRBV27,13,ASSLSLARTYEQY
TRBJ2-7,TRBV27,14,ASSRQGGTGTYEQY
TRBJ1-5,TRBV5-5,13,ASSLWVEINQPQH
TRBJ1-5,TRBV10-1,17,ASSDPRKKTGDHNQPQH
TRBJ1-5,TRBV2,11,ASSGPSNQPQH
TRBJ1-2,TRBV14,16,ASSLGQGLSSLTYGYT
TRBJ2-5,TRBV5-1,12,ASSLVGGPGAQY
TRBJ1-2,TRBV5-4,11,ASSSTGGLGYT
TRBJ1-5,TRBV30,13,AWSVLPGSNQPQH
TRBJ2-7,TRBV19,11,ASSIDPGYEQY
TRBJ2-1,TRBV19,12,ASSTRDYYNEQF
TRBJ1-2,TRBV4-1,15,ASSHFSPGQANYGYT
TRBJ2-3,TRBV7-8,12,ASSLGQVGDTQY
TRBJ2-7,TRBV7-9,15,ASSLVTGGWVGDEQY
TRBJ2-7,TRBV9,13,ASSVGGGGADEQY
TRBJ1-2,TRBV7-2,14,ASSLYLIREAGGYT
TRBJ2-7,TRBV14,13,ASSQVTGSGYEQY
TRBJ2-7,TRBV7-8,13,ASSLGLAVLYEQY
TRBJ1-4,TRBV19,14,ASRLLTGATNEKLF
-,TRBV27,14,ASSPGLAGIIYEQY
TRBJ1-1,TRBV4-1,14,ASSQDRGQMNTEAF
TRBJ2-3,TRBV9,13,ASSAGGGPPDTQY
TRBJ2-7,TRBV9,13,ASSPGQGEGYEQY
TRBJ1-2,TRBV6-6,8,ASSFSGYT
TRBJ1-5,TRBV27,13,ASSASQGARQPQH
TRBJ2-7,TRBV28,13,ASSSSGDSSYEQY
TRBJ1-2,TRBV6-1,14,ASSEARQGFRYGYT
TRBJ2-6,TRBV5-6,15,ASSLRGSPSGANVLT
TRBJ1-4,TRBV6-6,12,ASSWVGGHEKLF
TRBJ2-1,TRBV9,14,ASSPRGGSSYNEQF
TRBJ2-2,TRBV10-3,13,AIAEREAFTGELF
TRBJ2-7,TRBV6-5,11,ASSYFGQGEKY
TRBJ2-1,TRBV7-8,13,ASSFMRVGPNEQF
TRBJ1-5,TRBV19,12,ASSIRGGPQPQH
TRBJ1-1,TRBV6-5,12,ASSYDGLSTEAF
TRBJ2-7,TRBV5-1,10,ASSFTPYEQY
TRBJ2-7,TRBV9,14,ASSVGTSGGLYEQY
TRBJ1-2,TRBV6-5,10,ASSYATGTHT
TRBJ1-2,TRBV5-4,12,ASSLGGGRGRYT
TRBJ1-6,TRBV2,14,ASTPDRGSYNSPLH
TRBJ2-5,TRBV7-9,11,ASSAEYQETQY
TRBJ1-2,TRBV14,13,ASSQGTGRVEGYT
TRBJ2-3,TRBV5-1,13,ASSSGTSRTDTQY
TRBJ2-1,TRBV5-1,10,ATWSSYNEQF
TRBJ1-2,TRBV6-5,12,ASSLIYRVPGYT
TRBJ2-7,TRBV4-1,14,ASSLRGGTAPYEQY
TRBJ2-7,TRBV27,12,ASREVGDPYEQY
TRBJ2-1,TRBV27,15,ASSRGGGGPSYNEQF
TRBJ2-7,TRBV9,13,ASSAFGTGAYEQY
TRBJ2-5,TRBV7-8,14,ASSLQGAGLKETQY
TRBJ1-3,TRBV28,12,ASRPRGLGNTIY
TRBJ2-7,TRBV19,11,ASTPRGGYEQY
TRBJ2-7,TRBV13,11,ASSSEQSYEQY
TRBJ1-1,TRBV4-1,11,ASSHPLNTEAF
TRBJ2-2,TRBV14,13,ASSQEVAGTGELF
TRBJ2-7,TRBV7-7,15,ASSAHTGQGAYYEQY